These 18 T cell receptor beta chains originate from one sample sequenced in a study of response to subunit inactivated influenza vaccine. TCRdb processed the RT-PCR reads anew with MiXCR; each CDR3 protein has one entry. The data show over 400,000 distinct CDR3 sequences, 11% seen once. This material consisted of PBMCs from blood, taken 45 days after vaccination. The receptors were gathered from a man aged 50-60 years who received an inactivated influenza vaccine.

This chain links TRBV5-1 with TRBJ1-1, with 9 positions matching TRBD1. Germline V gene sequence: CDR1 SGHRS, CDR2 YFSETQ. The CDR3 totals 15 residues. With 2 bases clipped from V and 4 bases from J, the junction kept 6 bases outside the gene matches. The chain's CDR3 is CASSLLGQGGTEAFF. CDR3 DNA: TGCGCCAGCAGCTTATTGGGACAGGGAGGCACTGAAGCTTTCTTT. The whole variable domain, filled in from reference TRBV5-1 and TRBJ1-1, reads KAGVTQTPRYLIKTRGQQVTLSCSPISGHRSVSWYQQTPGQGLQFLFEYFSETQRNKGNFPGRFSGRQFSNSRSEMNVSTLELGDSALYLCASSLLGQGGTEAFFGQGTRLTVV.

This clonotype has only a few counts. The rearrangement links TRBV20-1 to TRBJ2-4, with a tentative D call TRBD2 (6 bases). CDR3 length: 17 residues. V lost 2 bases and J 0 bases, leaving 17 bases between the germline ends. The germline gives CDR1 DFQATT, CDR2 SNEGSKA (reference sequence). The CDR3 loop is CSARTPRDPEAKNIQYF. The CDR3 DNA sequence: TGCAGTGCTAGAACGCCGCGGGATCCAGAAGCCAAAAACATTCAGTACTTC.

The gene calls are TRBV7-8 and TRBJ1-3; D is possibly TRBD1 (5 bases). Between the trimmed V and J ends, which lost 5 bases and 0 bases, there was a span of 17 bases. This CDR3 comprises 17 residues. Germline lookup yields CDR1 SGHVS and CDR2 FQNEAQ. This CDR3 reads CASSHTRVPYSGNTIYF. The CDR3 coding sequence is TGTGCCAGCAGCCATACCAGGGTGCCTTACTCTGGAAACACCATATATTTT.

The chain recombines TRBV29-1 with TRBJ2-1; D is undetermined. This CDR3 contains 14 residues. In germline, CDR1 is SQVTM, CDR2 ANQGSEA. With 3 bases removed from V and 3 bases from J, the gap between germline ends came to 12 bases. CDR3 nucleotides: TGCAGCGTTGAGGGCCAGGTAGACTACAATGAGCAGTTCTTC. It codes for CSVEGQVDYNEQFF.

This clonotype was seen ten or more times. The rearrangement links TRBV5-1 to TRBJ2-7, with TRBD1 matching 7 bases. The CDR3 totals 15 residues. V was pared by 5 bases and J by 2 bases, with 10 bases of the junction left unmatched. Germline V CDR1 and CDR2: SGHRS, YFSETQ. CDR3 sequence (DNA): TGCGCCAGCAGTCTGACAGGGACGGTGGCCTACGAGCAGTACTTC. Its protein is CASSLTGTVAYEQYF.

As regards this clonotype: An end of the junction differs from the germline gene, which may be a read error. As DNA, the CDR3 is TGTGCCACCAGCAGTGCGCAGGCAACTAATGTAAAACTGTTTTTT. Residues: CATSSAQATNVKLFF. The chain has TRBV15 and TRBJ1-4; D not resolved. CDR1 and CDR2 (germline): LNHNV, YYDKDF (reference sequence). This CDR3 comprises 15 residues.

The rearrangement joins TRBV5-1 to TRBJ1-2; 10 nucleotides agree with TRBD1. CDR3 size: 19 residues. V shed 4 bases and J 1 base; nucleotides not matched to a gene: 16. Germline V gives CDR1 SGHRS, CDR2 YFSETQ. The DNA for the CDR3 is TGCGCCAGCAGCCACCTACCGGGCGCCGGGACAGGGGTTAACTATGGCTACACCTTC. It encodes CASSHLPGAGTGVNYGYTF.

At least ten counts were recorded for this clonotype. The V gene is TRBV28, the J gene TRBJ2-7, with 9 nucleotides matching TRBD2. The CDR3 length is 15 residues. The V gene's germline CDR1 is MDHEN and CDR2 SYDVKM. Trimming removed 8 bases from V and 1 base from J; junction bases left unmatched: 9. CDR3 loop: CASGRSGSGSYEQYF. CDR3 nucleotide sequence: TGTGCCAGCGGACGTAGCGGGAGCGGGTCCTACGAGCAGTACTTC.

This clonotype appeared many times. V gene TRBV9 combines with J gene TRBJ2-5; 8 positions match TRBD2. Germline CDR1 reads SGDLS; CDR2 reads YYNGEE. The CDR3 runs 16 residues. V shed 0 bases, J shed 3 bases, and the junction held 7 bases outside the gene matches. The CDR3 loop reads CASSVATGLGEETQYF. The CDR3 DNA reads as TGTGCCAGCAGCGTAGCTACGGGACTAGGGGAAGAGACCCAGTACTTC.

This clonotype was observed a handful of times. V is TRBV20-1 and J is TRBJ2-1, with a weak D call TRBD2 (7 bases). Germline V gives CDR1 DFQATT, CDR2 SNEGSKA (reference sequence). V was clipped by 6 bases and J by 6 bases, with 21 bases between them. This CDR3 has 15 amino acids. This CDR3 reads CSAGGLGTTINEQFF. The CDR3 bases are TGCAGTGCCGGGGGGCTCGGGACTACGATCAATGAGCAGTTCTTC.

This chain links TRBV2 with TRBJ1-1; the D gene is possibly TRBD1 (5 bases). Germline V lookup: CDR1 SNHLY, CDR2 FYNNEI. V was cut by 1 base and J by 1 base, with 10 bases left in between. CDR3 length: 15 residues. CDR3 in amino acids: CASSEVTARNTEAFF. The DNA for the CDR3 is TGTGCCAGCAGTGAAGTGACAGCTAGGAACACTGAAGCTTTCTTT.

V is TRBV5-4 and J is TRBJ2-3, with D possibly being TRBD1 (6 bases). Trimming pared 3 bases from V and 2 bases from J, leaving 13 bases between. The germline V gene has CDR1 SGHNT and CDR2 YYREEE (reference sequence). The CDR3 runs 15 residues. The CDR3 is CASSSSQGLTDTQYF. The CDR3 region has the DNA TGTGCCAGCAGCTCTTCACAGGGCCTCACAGATACGCAGTATTTT.

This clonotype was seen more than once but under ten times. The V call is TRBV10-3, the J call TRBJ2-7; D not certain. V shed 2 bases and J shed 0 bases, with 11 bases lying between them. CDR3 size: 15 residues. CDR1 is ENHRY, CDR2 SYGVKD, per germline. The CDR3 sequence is CAISERAKSSYEQYF. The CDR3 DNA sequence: TGTGCCATCAGTGAGAGGGCGAAAAGCTCCTACGAGCAGTACTTC.

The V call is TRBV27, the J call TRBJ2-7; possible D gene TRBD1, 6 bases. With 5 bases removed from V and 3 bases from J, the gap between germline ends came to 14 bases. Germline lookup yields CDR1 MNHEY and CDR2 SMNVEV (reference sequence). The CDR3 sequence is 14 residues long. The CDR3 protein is CASSLRGHLYEQYF. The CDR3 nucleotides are TGTGCCAGCAGTCTCCGGGGACACCTCTACGAGCAGTACTTC.

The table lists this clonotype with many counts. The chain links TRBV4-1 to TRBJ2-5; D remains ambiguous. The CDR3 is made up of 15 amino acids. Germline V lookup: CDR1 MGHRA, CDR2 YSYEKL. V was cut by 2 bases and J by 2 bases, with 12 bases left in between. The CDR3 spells CASSQYFVGQETQYF. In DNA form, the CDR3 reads TGCGCCAGCAGCCAATACTTCGTGGGGCAAGAGACCCAGTACTTC.

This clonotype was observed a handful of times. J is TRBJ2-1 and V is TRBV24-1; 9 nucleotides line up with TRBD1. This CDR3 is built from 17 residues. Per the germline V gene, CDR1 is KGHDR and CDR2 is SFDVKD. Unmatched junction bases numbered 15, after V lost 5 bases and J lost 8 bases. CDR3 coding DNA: TGTGCCACCAGTGGCACGCTGCGGGACAGGGTCAGCTATGAGCAGTTCTTC. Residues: CATSGTLRDRVSYEQFF.

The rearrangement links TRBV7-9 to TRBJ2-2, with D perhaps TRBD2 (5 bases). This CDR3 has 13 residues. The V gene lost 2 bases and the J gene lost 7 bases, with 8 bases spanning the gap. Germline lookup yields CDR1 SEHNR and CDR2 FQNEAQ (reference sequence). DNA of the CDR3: TGTGCCAGCAGCTTAATACTAGACGGGGAGCTGTTTTTT. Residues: CASSLILDGELFF. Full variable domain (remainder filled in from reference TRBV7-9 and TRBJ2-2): DTGVSQNPRHKITKRGQNVTFRCDPISEHNRLYWYRQTLGQGPEFLTYFQNEAQLEKSRLLSDRFSAERPKGSFSTLEIQRTEQGDSAMYLCASSLILDGELFFGEGSRLTVL.

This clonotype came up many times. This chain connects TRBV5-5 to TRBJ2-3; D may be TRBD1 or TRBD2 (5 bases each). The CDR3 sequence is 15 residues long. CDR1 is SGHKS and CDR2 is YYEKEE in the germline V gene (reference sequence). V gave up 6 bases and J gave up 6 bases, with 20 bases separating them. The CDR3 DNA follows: TGTGCCAGCACTGTGGGGTTGGGGCGGGTGGATACGCAGTATTTT. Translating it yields CASTVGLGRVDTQYF. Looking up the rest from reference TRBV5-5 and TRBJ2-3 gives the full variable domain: DAGVTQSPTHLIKTRGQQVTLRCSPISGHKSVSWYQQVLGQGPQFIFQYYEKEERGRGNFPDRFSARQFPNYSSELNVNALLLGDSALYLCASTVGLGRVDTQYFGPGTRLTVL.